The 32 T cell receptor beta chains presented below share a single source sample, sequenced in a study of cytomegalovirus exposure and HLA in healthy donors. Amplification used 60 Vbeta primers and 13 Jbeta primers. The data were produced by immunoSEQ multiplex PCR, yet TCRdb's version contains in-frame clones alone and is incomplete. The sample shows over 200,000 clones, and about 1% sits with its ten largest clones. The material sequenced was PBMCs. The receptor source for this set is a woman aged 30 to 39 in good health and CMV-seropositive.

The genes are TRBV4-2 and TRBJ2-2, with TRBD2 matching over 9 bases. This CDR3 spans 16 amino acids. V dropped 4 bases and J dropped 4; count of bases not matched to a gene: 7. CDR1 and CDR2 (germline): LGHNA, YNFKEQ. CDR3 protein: CASSLGAGGRTGELFF. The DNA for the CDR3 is TGTGCCAGCAGCCTCGGGGCGGGGGGGCGCACCGGGGAGCTGTTTTTT.

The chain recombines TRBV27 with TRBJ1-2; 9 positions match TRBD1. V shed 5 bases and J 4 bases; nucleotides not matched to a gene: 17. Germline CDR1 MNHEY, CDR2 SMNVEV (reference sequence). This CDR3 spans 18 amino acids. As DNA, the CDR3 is TGTGCCAGCAGTCCAAGACAGGGGGTGAGAGGGTTTAGCTATGGCTACACCTTC. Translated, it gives CASSPRQGVRGFSYGYTF.

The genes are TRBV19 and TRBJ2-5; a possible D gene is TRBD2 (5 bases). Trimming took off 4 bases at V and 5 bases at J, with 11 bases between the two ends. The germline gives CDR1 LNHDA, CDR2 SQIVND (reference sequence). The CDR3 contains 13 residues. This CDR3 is CASSTRLRETQYF. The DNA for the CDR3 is TGTGCCAGTAGTACCCGACTAAGGGAGACCCAGTACTTC.

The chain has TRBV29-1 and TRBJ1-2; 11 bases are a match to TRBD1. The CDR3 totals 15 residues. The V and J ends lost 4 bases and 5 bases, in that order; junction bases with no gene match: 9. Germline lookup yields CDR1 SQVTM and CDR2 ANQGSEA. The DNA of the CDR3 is TGCAGCGTTGTCCTCCGGGACAGGGGGTTATATGGCTACACCTTC. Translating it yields CSVVLRDRGLYGYTF.

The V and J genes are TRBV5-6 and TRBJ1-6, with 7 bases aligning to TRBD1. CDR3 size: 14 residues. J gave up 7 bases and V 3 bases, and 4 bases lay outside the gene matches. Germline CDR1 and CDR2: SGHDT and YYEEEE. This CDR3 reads CASSSTGPNSPLHF. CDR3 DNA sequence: TGTGCCAGCAGCTCGACAGGGCCCAATTCACCCCTCCACTTT.

This CDR3 reads CASSRQGQTQYF. In nucleotides, the CDR3 is TGTGCCAGCAGCCGACAGGGGCAGACCCAGTACTTC. The chain employs TRBV11-1 and TRBJ2-5; 8 bases agree with TRBD1. Germline V lookup: CDR1 SGHAT, CDR2 FQDESV (reference sequence). The V gene end was trimmed by 5 bases and the J gene end by 6 bases; junction bases not matched to a gene: 2. This CDR3 has 12 amino acids.

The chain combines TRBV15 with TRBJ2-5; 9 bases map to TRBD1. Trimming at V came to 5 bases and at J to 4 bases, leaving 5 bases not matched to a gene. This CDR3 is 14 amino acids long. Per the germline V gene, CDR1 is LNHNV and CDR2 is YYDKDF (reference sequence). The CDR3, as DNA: TGTGCCACCAGCTCTGGGACAGGGCTAGAGACCCAGTACTTC. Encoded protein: CATSSGTGLETQYF.

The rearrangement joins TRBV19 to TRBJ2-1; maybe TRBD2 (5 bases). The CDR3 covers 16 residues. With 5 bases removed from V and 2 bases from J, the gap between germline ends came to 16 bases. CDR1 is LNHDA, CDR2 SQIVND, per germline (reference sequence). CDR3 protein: CASSRRGLQPYNEQFF. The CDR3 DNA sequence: TGTGCCAGTAGTCGCCGCGGGCTCCAGCCCTACAATGAGCAGTTCTTC.

This CDR3 reads CSALDRGELFF. In nucleotides, the CDR3 is TGCAGTGCCCTAGACAGAGGGGAGCTGTTTTTT. V gene TRBV20-1 combines with J gene TRBJ2-2; perhaps TRBD1 as D (5 bases). The CDR3 has 11 residues. The V and J ends lost 6 bases and 8 bases respectively, with 10 bases between them. The germline V gene encodes CDR1 DFQATT and CDR2 SNEGSKA (reference sequence).

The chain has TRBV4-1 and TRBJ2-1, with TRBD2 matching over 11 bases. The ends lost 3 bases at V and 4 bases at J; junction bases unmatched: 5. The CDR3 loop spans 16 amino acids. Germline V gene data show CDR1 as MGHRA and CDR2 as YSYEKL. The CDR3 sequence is CASSHVSGRGYNEQFF. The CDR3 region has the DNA TGCGCCAGCAGCCACGTTAGCGGGAGGGGATACAATGAGCAGTTCTTC.

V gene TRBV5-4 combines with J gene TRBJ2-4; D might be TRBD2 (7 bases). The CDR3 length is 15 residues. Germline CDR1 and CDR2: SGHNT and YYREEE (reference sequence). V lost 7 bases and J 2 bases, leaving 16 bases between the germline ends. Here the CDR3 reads CASRGGGGSKNIQYF. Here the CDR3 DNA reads TGTGCCAGCCGCGGTGGCGGGGGCTCCAAAAACATTCAGTACTTC.

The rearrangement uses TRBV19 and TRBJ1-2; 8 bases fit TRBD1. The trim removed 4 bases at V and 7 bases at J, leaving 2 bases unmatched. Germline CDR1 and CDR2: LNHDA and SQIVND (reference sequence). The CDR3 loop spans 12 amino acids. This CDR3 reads CASSRDRGGYTF. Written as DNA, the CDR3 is TGTGCCAGTAGTAGAGACAGGGGTGGCTACACCTTC.

CDR3 coding DNA: TGTGCCAGCAGTGAACGTGGGGCTCGAAACACTGAAGCTTTCTTT. Translating gives CASSERGARNTEAFF. The chain combines TRBV6-1 with TRBJ1-1, with D possibly being TRBD1 (5 bases). Germline values: CDR1 MNHNS, CDR2 SASEGT. The CDR3 loop spans 15 amino acids. Trimming took 2 bases from V and 2 from J, leaving 12 bases between them.

The CDR3 DNA is TGTGCCAGCAGACCCCCCCGGGGGGGGGCGCGTAATTCACCCCTCCACTTT. This codes for CASRPPRGGARNSPLHF. V is TRBV6-7 and J is TRBJ1-6, with D possibly being TRBD1 (6 bases). TRBV6-7 is treated as an ORF (open reading frame) with a function not yet certain. Trimming removed 6 bases from V and 6 bases from J, with 21 bases in between. The CDR3 is 17 amino acids.

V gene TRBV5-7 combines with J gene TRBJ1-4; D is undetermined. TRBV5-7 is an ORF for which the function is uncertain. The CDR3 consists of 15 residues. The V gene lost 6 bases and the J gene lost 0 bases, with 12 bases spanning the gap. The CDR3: CASTGPPPTNEKLFF. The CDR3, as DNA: TGTGCCAGCACTGGGCCTCCCCCAACTAATGAAAAACTGTTTTTT.

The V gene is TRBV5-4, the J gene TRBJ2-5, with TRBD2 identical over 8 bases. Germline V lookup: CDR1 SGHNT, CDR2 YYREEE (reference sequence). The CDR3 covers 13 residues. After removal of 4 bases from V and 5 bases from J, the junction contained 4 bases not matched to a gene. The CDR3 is CASSTPGGETQYF. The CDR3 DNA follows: TGTGCCAGCAGCACCCCGGGGGGGGAGACCCAGTACTTC. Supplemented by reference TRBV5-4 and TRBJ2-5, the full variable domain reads ETGVTQSPTHLIKTRGQQVTLRCSSQSGHNTVSWYQQALGQGPQFIFQYYREEENGRGNFPPRFSGLQFPNYSSELNVNALELDDSALYLCASSTPGGETQYFGPGTRLLVL.

In nucleotides, the CDR3 is TGTGCCAGCAGCTTATTTGGCTTCCCTAACACTGAAGCTTTCTTT. As protein: CASSLFGFPNTEAFF. The chain joins TRBV13 to TRBJ1-1; D not certain. This CDR3 spans 15 amino acids. The germline CDR1 and CDR2 sequences are PRHDT and FYEKMQ (reference sequence). The V end lost 2 bases, the J end lost 2 bases, and 12 bases lay between the germline ends.

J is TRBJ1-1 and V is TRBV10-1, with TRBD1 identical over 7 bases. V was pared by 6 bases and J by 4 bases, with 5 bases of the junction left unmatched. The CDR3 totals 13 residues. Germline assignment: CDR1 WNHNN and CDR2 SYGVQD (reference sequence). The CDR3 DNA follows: TGCGCCAGCAGCCCGGACAGGAGCACTGAAGCTTTCTTT. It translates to CASSPDRSTEAFF.

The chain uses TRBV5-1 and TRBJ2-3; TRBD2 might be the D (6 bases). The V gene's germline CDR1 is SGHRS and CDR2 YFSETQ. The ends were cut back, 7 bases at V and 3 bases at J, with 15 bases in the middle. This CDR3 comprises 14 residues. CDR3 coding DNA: TGCGCCAGCGGGCCCCTGGGAGGTACAGATACGCAGTATTTT. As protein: CASGPLGGTDTQYF.

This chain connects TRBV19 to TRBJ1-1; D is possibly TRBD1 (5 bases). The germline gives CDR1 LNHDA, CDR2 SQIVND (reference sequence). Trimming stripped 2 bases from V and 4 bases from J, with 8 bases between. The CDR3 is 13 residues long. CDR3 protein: CASSIRGGTEAFF. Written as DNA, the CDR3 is TGTGCCAGTAGTATAAGGGGAGGCACTGAAGCTTTCTTT.

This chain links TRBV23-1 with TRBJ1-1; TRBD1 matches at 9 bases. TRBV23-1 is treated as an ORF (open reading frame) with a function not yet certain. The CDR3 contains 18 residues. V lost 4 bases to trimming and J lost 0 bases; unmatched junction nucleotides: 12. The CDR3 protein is CASSPTGGPSRLNTEAFF. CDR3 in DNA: TGCGCCAGCAGTCCCACAGGGGGCCCATCAAGGTTGAACACTGAAGCTTTCTTT.

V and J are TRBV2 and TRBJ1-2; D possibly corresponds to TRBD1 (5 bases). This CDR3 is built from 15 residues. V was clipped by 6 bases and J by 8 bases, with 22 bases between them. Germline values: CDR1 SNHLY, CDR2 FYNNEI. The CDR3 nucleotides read TGTGCCAGCAGACGGGACCGCTTTCCGGGGGAAGGCTACACCTTC. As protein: CASRRDRFPGEGYTF.

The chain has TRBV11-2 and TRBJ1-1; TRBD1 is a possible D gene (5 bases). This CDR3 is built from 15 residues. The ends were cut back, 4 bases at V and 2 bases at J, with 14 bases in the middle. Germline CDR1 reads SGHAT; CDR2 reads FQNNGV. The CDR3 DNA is TGTGCCAGCAGCTCAATTCAGGGAATAAACACTGAAGCTTTCTTT. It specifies CASSSIQGINTEAFF.

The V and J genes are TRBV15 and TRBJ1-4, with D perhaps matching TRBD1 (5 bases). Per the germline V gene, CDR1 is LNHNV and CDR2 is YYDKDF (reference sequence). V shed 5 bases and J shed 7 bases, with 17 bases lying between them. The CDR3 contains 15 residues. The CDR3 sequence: CATSGGTRESEKLFF. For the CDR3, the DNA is TGTGCCACCAGCGGAGGGACCAGGGAAAGTGAAAAACTGTTTTTT.

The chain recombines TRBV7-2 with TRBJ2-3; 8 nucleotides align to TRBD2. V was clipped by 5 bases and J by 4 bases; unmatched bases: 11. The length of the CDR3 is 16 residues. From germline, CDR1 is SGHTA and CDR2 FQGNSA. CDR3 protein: CASSHVAGKTADTQYF. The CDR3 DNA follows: TGTGCCAGCAGCCATGTAGCGGGAAAGACGGCAGATACGCAGTATTTT.

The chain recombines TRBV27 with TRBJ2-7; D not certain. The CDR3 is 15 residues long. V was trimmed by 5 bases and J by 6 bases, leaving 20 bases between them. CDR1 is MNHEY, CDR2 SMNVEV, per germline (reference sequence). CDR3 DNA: TGTGCCAGCAGTGCCCCGACATCCTCCAGCCGCGAGCAGTACTTC. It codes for CASSAPTSSSREQYF.

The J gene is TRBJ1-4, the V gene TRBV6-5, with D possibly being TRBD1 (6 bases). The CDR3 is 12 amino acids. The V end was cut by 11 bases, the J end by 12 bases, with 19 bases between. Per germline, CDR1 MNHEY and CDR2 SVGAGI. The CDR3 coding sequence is TGTGCCGGGGGGGCAGACAGTTCTCAACTGTTTTTT. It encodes CAGGADSSQLFF.

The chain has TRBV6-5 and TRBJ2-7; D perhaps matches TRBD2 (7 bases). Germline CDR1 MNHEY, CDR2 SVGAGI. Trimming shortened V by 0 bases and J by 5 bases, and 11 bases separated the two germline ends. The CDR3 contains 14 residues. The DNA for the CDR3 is TGTGCCAGCAGTTACTCCTTGGGGGGGCACGAGCAGTACTTC. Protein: CASSYSLGGHEQYF.

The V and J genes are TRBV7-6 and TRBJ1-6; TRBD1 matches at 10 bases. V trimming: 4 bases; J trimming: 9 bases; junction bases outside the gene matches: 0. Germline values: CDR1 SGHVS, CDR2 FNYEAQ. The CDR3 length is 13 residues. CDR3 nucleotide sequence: TGTGCCAGCAGCTGGGACAGGGGTTCACCCCTCCACTTT. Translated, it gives CASSWDRGSPLHF.

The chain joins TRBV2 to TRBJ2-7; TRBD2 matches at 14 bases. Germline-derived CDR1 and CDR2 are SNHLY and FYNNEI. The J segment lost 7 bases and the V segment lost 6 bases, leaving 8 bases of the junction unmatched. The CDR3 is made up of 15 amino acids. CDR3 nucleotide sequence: TGTGCCAGCAGCGGGGGACTAGCGGGAGCGGGGGAGCAGTACTTC. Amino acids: CASSGGLAGAGEQYF.

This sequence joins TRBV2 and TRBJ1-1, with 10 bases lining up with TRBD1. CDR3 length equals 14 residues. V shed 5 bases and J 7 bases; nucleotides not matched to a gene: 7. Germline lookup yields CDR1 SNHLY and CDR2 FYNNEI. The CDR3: CASSTPDRGLEAFF. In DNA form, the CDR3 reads TGTGCCAGCAGTACGCCAGACAGGGGGCTTGAAGCTTTCTTT.

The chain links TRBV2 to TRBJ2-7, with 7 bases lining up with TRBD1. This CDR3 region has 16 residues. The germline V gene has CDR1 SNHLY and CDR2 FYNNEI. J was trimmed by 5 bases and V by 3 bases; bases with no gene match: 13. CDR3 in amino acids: CASSEDQPDRDDEQYF. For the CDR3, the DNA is TGTGCCAGCAGTGAGGATCAACCTGACAGGGACGACGAGCAGTACTTC.